This T cell receptor (beta chain) was captured by sequencing in a study of blood T cell repertoires in COVID-19. Study in general: The samples span acute and convalescent COVID-19 from the United States, Italy and Spain.

Trimming removed 2 bases at V and 4 bases at J, with 6 bases between. The germline V gene has CDR1 SNHLY and CDR2 FYNNEI. The CDR3 loop spans 13 amino acids. This clone was detected once. Repertoires were generated with immunoSEQ multiplex PCR, while TCRdb's copy carries only in-frame clones and drops some. The sample records 50,000 to 60,000 clones, about 88% being singletons. V usage is TRBV2 and J usage is TRBJ2-1, with D unresolved. Sequencing was carried out using peripheral blood. The TCR comes from a man aged 55 to 70 with active COVID-19. CDR3 amino acids: CASSELGYNEQFF. The CDR3 DNA sequence: TGTGCCAGCAGTGAACTAGGTTACAATGAGCAGTTCTTC. The whole variable domain, remainder taken from reference TRBV2 and TRBJ2-1, is EPEVTQTPSHQVTQMGQEVILRCVPISNHLYFYWYRQILGQKVEFLVSFYNNEISEKSEIFDDQFSVERPDGSNFTLKIRSTKLEDSAMYFCASSELGYNEQFFGPGTRLTVL.